The clone carrying this T cell receptor beta chain was recorded only once. Its antigen remains unidentified. This may be a read error, as it is one base from a much larger clone. According to the study, genomic DNA was the template for TCR beta VDJ and CDR3 profiling. A single record per CDR3 protein comes from TCRdb applying MiXCR to the reads. The sample includes about 20,000 distinct CDR3 sequences, 30% to 40% seen only once; the top ten take around 87%. Germline V CDR1 and CDR2: DFQATT, SNEGSKA (reference sequence). This CDR3 is built from 15 residues. Trimming pared 3 bases from V and 1 base from J, leaving 14 bases between. Those patients picked for sequencing had displayed CD8+CD57+ cell expansion on flow cytometry. This sample was included in a study of CD8+CD57+ T cells in acquired aplastic anemia. Findings and caveats of the study: Any difference that existed in CD8+ Simpson's diversity between patients and controls was not significant. Patients had CD8+CD57+ cells showing lower diversity than total CD4+ and CD8+ pools.

Input material: CD8+CD57+ T cells sorted from PBMCs. This sample's subset: bead-enriched CD8+CD57+ effector memory T cells from SAA patients. The rearrangement links TRBV20-1 to TRBJ2-3; possible D gene TRBD2, 5 bases. The TCR sequence derives from a human donor with aplastic anemia. The CDR3 coding sequence is TGCAGTGCTAGCCCTCGGCGGCGGGGCACAGATACGCAGTATTTT. This codes for CSASPRRRGTDTQYF.